The entry below gives a single TCR beta chain sequence along with its context. Its antigen remains unidentified. The CDR3 spans 18 residues. V lost 5 bases, J lost 3 bases, and 10 bases stayed unmatched. Per the germline V gene, CDR1 is DFQATT and CDR2 is SNEGSKA (reference sequence). This entry is derived from a study of T-cell memory formation after mild COVID-19. Study results and caveats: Day 15 to 85 contracting clones showed balanced CD4/CD8; later expanders leaned CD4+.

TCRdb passed the 5' RACE reads through MiXCR, listing each CDR3 protein once. Of fewer than 400,000 distinct CDR3 sequences in the sample, around 13% were seen once. The chain uses TRBV20-1 and TRBJ2-2, with 15 bases aligning to TRBD2. What was sequenced was PBMCs or a T cell subset sorted from them (not recorded which). This clonotype originated in a man aged 18 to 29 who had mild COVID-19 (a few samples of this study predate the infection). Cell type and time point are not known. The CDR3 coding sequence is TGCAGTGCTCCCACGGCGGGACTAGCGGGGGGCTACACCGGGGAGCTGTTTTTT. Translation gives CSAPTAGLAGGYTGELFF.